These 9 T cell receptor beta chains originate from one sample sequenced in a study of T cell changes during pregnancy in multiple sclerosis. The data were produced by immunoSEQ multiplex PCR, yet TCRdb's version contains in-frame clones alone and is incomplete. The table has approximately 74,000 clones, 80% to 90% seen once. The sequencing here drew on peripheral blood, taken before pregnancy. These receptor sequences come from a female donor with multiple sclerosis, enrolled in a pregnancy study.

V gene TRBV30 combines with J gene TRBJ2-5; tentatively, D is TRBD2 (6 bases). Germline CDR1 reads GTSNPN; CDR2 reads SVGIG (reference sequence). V was pared by 2 bases and J by 5 bases, with 27 bases between. The CDR3 is 18 amino acids. The CDR3 loop is CAWSFGFRLTAAGETQYF. The CDR3 DNA follows: TGTGCCTGGAGTTTCGGCTTTCGATTGACCGCCGCGGGGGAGACCCAGTACTTC.

This clone was found once. V gene TRBV30 combines with J gene TRBJ1-2; tentatively, D is TRBD1 (6 bases). The V end lost 0 bases, the J end lost 6 bases, and 14 bases lay between the germline ends. Germline CDR1 and CDR2: GTSNPN and SVGIG (reference sequence). This CDR3 spans 14 amino acids. CDR3: CAWSVQDSVNGYTF. CDR3 bases: TGTGCCTGGAGTGTACAGGACAGTGTAAATGGCTACACCTTC.

The V gene is TRBV19, the J gene TRBJ1-1; D may be TRBD1 (6 bases). Deletions cut 7 bases from V and 0 bases from J, with 21 bases between. This CDR3 has 17 residues. In germline, CDR1 is LNHDA, CDR2 SQIVND (reference sequence). The CDR3 bases are TGTGCCAGTACCCTGACCGGGACACCGAGGATGAACACTGAAGCTTTCTTT. It yields the protein CASTLTGTPRMNTEAFF.

The chain joins TRBV6-5 to TRBJ2-5, with 9 bases identical to TRBD2. The CDR3 runs to 14 residues. The junction had 7 bases not matched to a gene; V was cut back by 4 bases and J by 7 bases. Per germline, CDR1 MNHEY and CDR2 SVGAGI. CDR3 sequence: CASSSLAGMGTQYF. The CDR3 DNA reads as TGTGCCAGCAGTTCCCTAGCGGGGATGGGGACCCAGTACTTC.

This chain connects TRBV28 to TRBJ2-1; 10 bases align to TRBD1. Germline trimming cut 8 bases from V and 12 bases from J; bases unmatched to any gene: 10. CDR3 length equals 13 residues. Looked up from germline, CDR1 is MDHEN and CDR2 is SYDVKM. The CDR3 here is CASLGDRGKGQFF. The CDR3 DNA sequence: TGTGCCAGCCTGGGGGACAGGGGAAAGGGGCAGTTCTTC.

This rearrangement joins TRBV7-3 to TRBJ2-2; TRBD2 agrees at 14 bases. CDR3 length equals 18 residues. The junction had 5 bases not matched to a gene; V was cut back by 5 bases and J by 0 bases. The germline gives CDR1 SGHTA, CDR2 FQGTGA. The CDR3 DNA is TGTGCCAGCAGCCAGACTAGCGGGGGGGCGGCGAACACCGGGGAGCTGTTTTTT. Protein product: CASSQTSGGAANTGELFF.

The V call is TRBV7-2, the J call TRBJ2-1; D is perhaps TRBD2 (6 bases). V lost 1 base to trimming and J lost 6 bases, with 10 bases between them. CDR1 is SGHTA, CDR2 FQGNSA, per germline. The CDR3 sequence is 14 residues long. CDR3 DNA: TGTGCCAGCAGCTTAGTGCGGACTACCAATGAGCAGTTCTTC. Its protein is CASSLVRTTNEQFF.

V and J are TRBV5-4 and TRBJ1-1; 10 bases match TRBD1. With 2 bases clipped from V and 3 bases from J, the junction kept 1 base outside the gene matches. Germline V CDR1 and CDR2: SGHNT, YYREEE (reference sequence). The CDR3 length is 14 residues. CDR3 sequence (DNA): TGTGCCAGCAGCTTCGGACAGGGGGACACTGAAGCTTTCTTT. Amino acids: CASSFGQGDTEAFF. The variable domain in full, completed from reference TRBV5-4 and TRBJ1-1, reads ETGVTQSPTHLIKTRGQQVTLRCSSQSGHNTVSWYQQALGQGPQFIFQYYREEENGRGNFPPRFSGLQFPNYSSELNVNALELDDSALYLCASSFGQGDTEAFFGQGTRLTVV.

V gene TRBV6-5 combines with J gene TRBJ1-4, with 9 bases lining up with TRBD1. The germline CDR1 and CDR2 sequences are MNHEY and SVGAGI. V shed 3 bases and J 7 bases; nucleotides not matched to a gene: 6. The CDR3 totals 15 residues. The CDR3 loop is CASSYGTGSGEKLFF. The CDR3 coding sequence is TGTGCCAGCAGTTATGGGACAGGGAGCGGTGAAAAACTGTTTTTT.